One and the same sample provided the 12 T cell receptor beta chains below, sequenced in a study of blood T cell repertoires in COVID-19. The method was immunoSEQ multiplex PCR; TCRdb's version includes in-frame clones alone and lacks a portion of them. Here the sample spans just over 250,000 clones, about nine tenths being singletons. The sequenced sample consisted of peripheral blood. These receptors were taken from a man in his 60s who had recovered from COVID-19.

V usage is TRBV5-4 and J usage is TRBJ2-4; no firm D call. CDR3 size: 13 residues. In germline, CDR1 is SGHNT, CDR2 YYREEE (reference sequence). Trimming shortened V by 2 bases and J by 5 bases, and 8 bases separated the two germline ends. The CDR3 bases are TGTGCCAGCAGCTTACCACAAGAAAACATTCAGTACTTC. Its translation: CASSLPQENIQYF.

This sequence joins TRBV6-5 and TRBJ1-4, with D perhaps TRBD1 (6 bases). This CDR3 is built from 15 residues. The germline CDR1 and CDR2 sequences are MNHEY and SVGAGI. Trimming left V 6 bases short and J 8 bases short, with 19 bases between. As DNA, the CDR3 is TGTGCCAGCAGATACCTACAGGGATTGGGCGAAAAACTGTTTTTT. It translates to CASRYLQGLGEKLFF.

The CDR3 loop is CASSLFWAESYNEQFF. The CDR3 DNA reads TGTGCCAGCAGCTTATTCTGGGCTGAGTCCTACAATGAGCAGTTCTTC. The rearrangement links TRBV11-2 to TRBJ2-1; D is undetermined. The V end lost 2 bases, the J end lost 1 base, and 12 bases lay between the germline ends. Germline CDR1 SGHAT, CDR2 FQNNGV. CDR3 length equals 16 residues.

The V call is TRBV7-2, the J call TRBJ2-1; D might be TRBD2 (6 bases). The germline V gene has CDR1 SGHTA and CDR2 FQGNSA. This CDR3 is 16 amino acids long. With 5 bases removed from V and 0 bases from J, the gap between germline ends came to 14 bases. CDR3 DNA: TGTGCCAGCAGCCCCCGAGCGGGTAGCTCCTACAATGAGCAGTTCTTC. Translating gives CASSPRAGSSYNEQFF.

V and J are TRBV7-6 and TRBJ1-5, with D uncertain. Germline CDR1 and CDR2: SGHVS and FNYEAQ. The CDR3 has 15 residues. Trimming took off 0 bases at V and 5 bases at J, with 11 bases between the two ends. For the CDR3, the DNA is TGTGCCAGCAGCTTAGCTCTGTCTACGGATCAGCCCCAGCATTTT. Its translation: CASSLALSTDQPQHF.

The V gene is TRBV9, the J gene TRBJ1-1, with D possibly matching TRBD1 (5 bases). Trimming removed 2 bases at V and 11 bases at J, with 16 bases between. This CDR3 spans 13 amino acids. The V gene's germline CDR1 is SGDLS and CDR2 YYNGEE. Here the CDR3 DNA reads TGTGCCAGCAGCGTGGCCGGTTGGGGGGAGGCTTTCTTT. Its translation: CASSVAGWGEAFF.

The rearrangement uses TRBV24-1 and TRBJ2-7, with 7 bases lining up with TRBD1. The DNA end favors TRBJ2-1, so the J call may be wrong. Germline V gene lookup returns CDR1 KGHDR and CDR2 SFDVKD. This CDR3 has 15 residues. The CDR3 nucleotides are TGTGCCACCAGTGATCGGGGACAGTGGTACAATGAGCAGTTCTTC. This gives the protein CATSDRGQWYNEQFF.

The J gene is TRBJ2-3, the V gene TRBV3-1 (or the pseudogene TRBV3-2); no clear D gene. Trimming left V 0 bases short and J 4 bases short, with 11 bases between. Germline V lookup: CDR1 LGHDT, CDR2 YNNKEL (reference sequence). The CDR3 runs 15 residues. CDR3 DNA: TGTGCCAGCAGCCAAGATCTCGTTGGAGCAGATACGCAGTATTTT. Translated: CASSQDLVGADTQYF.

The V gene is TRBV6-1, the J gene TRBJ1-4, with D tentatively TRBD1 (6 bases). The CDR3 has 16 residues. Germline CDR1 and CDR2: MNHNS and SASEGT. The ends were cut back, 4 bases at V and 2 bases at J, with 14 bases in the middle. The CDR3 region has the DNA TGTGCCAGCAGTGTCAGGGGCCCCTCGACTAATGAAAAACTGTTTTTT. Translating gives CASSVRGPSTNEKLFF.

V and J are TRBV6-1 and TRBJ1-1; D unclear. Germline assignment: CDR1 MNHNS and CDR2 SASEGT. Trimming took off 0 bases at V and 1 base at J, with 9 bases between the two ends. The CDR3 length is 15 residues. In DNA, the CDR3 is TGTGCCAGCAGTGAAGCGGAGGGAGGGAACACTGAAGCTTTCTTT. This sequence encodes CASSEAEGGNTEAFF.

This clone was seen once. The genes are TRBV6-5 and TRBJ2-5; TRBD1 aligns across 8 bases. Germline V gene lookup returns CDR1 MNHEY and CDR2 SVGAGI. This CDR3 is built from 15 residues. J lost 5 bases, V lost 5 bases, and 10 bases had no gene match. In DNA form, the CDR3 reads TGTGCCAGCAGTCCTTCCCAGGGGGCGGTTGAGACCCAGTACTTC. Amino acids: CASSPSQGAVETQYF.

The chain is built from TRBV6-5 and TRBJ1-5, with no clear D. V gave up 5 bases and J gave up 0 bases, with 11 bases separating them. This CDR3 region has 15 residues. From germline, CDR1 is MNHEY and CDR2 SVGAGI. The CDR3 DNA follows: TGTGCCAGCAGTCGCGACACCACTAGCAATCAGCCCCAGCATTTT. Amino acid sequence: CASSRDTTSNQPQHF.